A selection of T cell receptor beta chains follows, all from one sample in a study of CD8 T cells in Susac syndrome. MiXCR was run by TCRdb on the immunoSEQ multiplex PCR reads, yielding one entry per CDR3 protein. The table includes around 170,000 distinct CDR3 sequences, 90% to 95% detected once. Sequencing input: CD4+ T cells from PBMCs. The receptors originated from a human donor in good health. CDR3s include the opening cysteine and the closing phenylalanine or tryptophan. Fields, in order: V gene, clone size, D gene, J gene, CDR3 DNA, CDR3 protein. The D gene is left open where the match is weak. Rows may omit the clone size; those that give it use once, few, many or a size class.

>TRBV5-6|.|.|TRBJ1-5
TGTGCCAGCAGCTTCACCAGGGGAGCTGCCCAGCATTTT
CASSFTRGAAQHF
>TRBV4-1|few|TRBD1|TRBJ2-7
TGCGCCAGCAGCCCGTACGGGACAGGGTCCGAGCAGTACTTC
CASSPYGTGSEQYF
>TRBV2|.|TRBD1|TRBJ1-1
TGTGCCAGCAGGGTGGGACAGACGAACCCTGAAGCTTTCTTT
CASRVGQTNPEAFF
>TRBV3-1|.|.|TRBJ1-1
TGTGCCAGCAGCCCGAGCCAAGTAAGGATCGCTGAAGCTTTCTTT
CASSPSQVRIAEAFF
>TRBV28|.|.|TRBJ2-6
TGTGCCAGCAGTTTATGGACACCATCCGGGGCCAACGTCCTGACTTTC
CASSLWTPSGANVLTF
>TRBV10-3|.|TRBD1|TRBJ1-3
TGTGCCATCAGCCGGGACAGACTCTCTGGAAACACCATATATTTT
CAISRDRLSGNTIYF
>TRBV2|.|.|TRBJ2-1
TGTGCCAGCAGGTATTACAATGAGCAGTTCTTC
CASRYYNEQFF
>TRBV29-1|.|.|TRBJ2-1
TGCAGCGTTCCGGGCGGGTTGCAACCGGGAAGCTCCTACAATGAGCAGTTCTTC
CSVPGGLQPGSSYNEQFF
>TRBV4-3|once|.|TRBJ2-7
TGCGCCAGCAGCCAAGATTTCGCAGCGTCCTACGAGCAGTACTTC
CASSQDFAASYEQYF
>TRBV23-1|.|.|TRBJ2-5
TGCGCCAGCAGTCAATCAGGCAGGGTGGAGACCCAGTACTTC
CASSQSGRVETQYF
>TRBV18|few|TRBD1|TRBJ1-1
TGTGCCAGCTCATTCGGACAGGGAAACACTGAAGCTTTCTTT
CASSFGQGNTEAFF
>TRBV19|.|TRBD1|TRBJ1-4
TGTGCCAGTAATGGAGACAGGGCTCTGAATGAAAAACTGTTTTTT
CASNGDRALNEKLFF
>TRBV11-2|.|.|TRBJ2-2
TGTGCCAGCAGCTTAGACCTTCGGGGCCCCGGGGAGCTGTTTTTT
CASSLDLRGPGELFF
>TRBV14|.|TRBD1|TRBJ1-1
TGTGCCAGCAGCCTCCTCGTGGGACAGGGTGGGTCAACTGAAGCTTTCTTT
CASSLLVGQGGSTEAFF
>TRBV28|.|TRBD1|TRBJ2-7
TGTGCCAGCAGTGGGCTGGGACAGGGAGGTTACGAGCAGTACTTC
CASSGLGQGGYEQYF
>TRBV4-3|.|.|TRBJ1-6
TGCGCCAGCAGCCAAGTCCCTCAGGGCGGTAATTCACCCCTCCACTTT
CASSQVPQGGNSPLHF
>TRBV7-2|.|.|TRBJ2-7
TGTGCCAGCAGCCCAGGACAGCACTCCTACGAGCAGTACTTC
CASSPGQHSYEQYF
>TRBV23-1|.|.|TRBJ1-5
TGCGCCAGCAAAACAGGGCTGGGTCAGCCCCAGCATTTT
CASKTGLGQPQHF
>TRBV19|.|TRBD1|TRBJ2-5
TGTGCCAGTAGTTGGTCCGGGACAGGGAAAGAGACCCAGTACTTC
CASSWSGTGKETQYF
>TRBV7-2|.|TRBD1|TRBJ1-2
TGTGCCAGCAGCTTGGGTACAGGGGGCGACGGTAGAGGCTACACCTTC
CASSLGTGGDGRGYTF
>TRBV19|.|.|TRBJ2-3
TGTGCCAGTAGTATGCAAGGACAAGATACGCAGTATTTT
CASSMQGQDTQYF
>TRBV4-3|once|.|TRBJ2-5
TGCGCCAGCAGCCAAGATAGTCACAGGGAGGAGACCCAGTACTTC
CASSQDSHREETQYF
>TRBV20-1|.|.|TRBJ1-4
TGCAGTGCTTCAGGACAGTATGCGAAAGGCAAACTGTTTTTT
CSASGQYAKGKLFF
>TRBV20-1|.|.|TRBJ1-2
TGCAGTGCTAGAGATCATAGCCTCGACAAAGGTGGCTACACCTTC
CSARDHSLDKGGYTF
>TRBV18|.|.|TRBJ2-3
TGTGCCAGCTCACCACTCCCACCAGGGGGGGACCACACAGATACGCAGTATTTT
CASSPLPPGGDHTDTQYF
>TRBV3-1|.|.|TRBJ2-7
TGTGCCAGCAGTGATTGGGGATCCCTCTACGAGCAGTACTTC
CASSDWGSLYEQYF
>TRBV4-3|.|.|TRBJ2-5
TGCGCCAGCAGCCAAGATCGGACAACCGAGACCCAGTACTTC
CASSQDRTTETQYF
>TRBV19|.|.|TRBJ1-5
TGTGCCAGTAGTACCATTGGTCCAGGGCCCCAGCATTTT
CASSTIGPGPQHF
>TRBV5-1|.|TRBD1|TRBJ2-3
TGCGCCAGCAGCACGGGACAGGGGGCTCCAGATACGCAGTATTTT
CASSTGQGAPDTQYF
>TRBV20-1|.|.|TRBJ2-2
TGCAGTGCCAGGGGGGACAGCTCGAACACCGGGGAGCTGTTTTTT
CSARGDSSNTGELFF
>TRBV5-8|.|.|TRBJ2-6
TGTGCCAGCAGCTTGGCTTCTGGGGCCAACGTCCTGACTTTC
CASSLASGANVLTF
>TRBV19|.|.|TRBJ2-7
TGTGCCAGCAGTCAGGTGTCCTACGAGCAGTACTTC
CASSQVSYEQYF
>TRBV7-8|.|.|TRBJ1-1
TGTGCCAGCAGCTTAATTCTGAACACTGAAGCTTTCTTT
CASSLILNTEAFF
>TRBV6-5|.|.|TRBJ2-5
TGTGCCAGCAGGACTCCCTCGGTGGGGACCCAGTACTTC
CASRTPSVGTQYF
>TRBV4-1|.|TRBD1|TRBJ2-4
TGCGCCAGCAGCCCGCGACAGGGATACATTCAGTACTTC
CASSPRQGYIQYF